This paragraph covers one T cell receptor beta chain sequence. No antigen is known for it. The data were taken from a study of shared clonotypes between healthy human individuals. Across the whole study: Donors had three CD4 naive, three CD4 memory, two CD8 naive and one CD8 memory plate apiece.

CDR1 and CDR2 (germline): ENHRY, SYGVKD. This CDR3 contains 18 residues. V was clipped by 1 base and J by 0 bases; unmatched bases: 8. The study ran the assay at deep level. TCRdb's copy holds only in-frame clones and misses some; the assay was immunoSEQ multiplex PCR. The table lists about 1,500,000 clones, roughly 97% of them singletons. Study results and limitations: Rarefaction showed sorted-subset sequencing was incomplete despite large depth. Generation probability values for non-shared clonotypes were lower than those for clonotypes shared by all four donors.

The receptor's source is a man aged 30 to 45 in good health. The rearrangement uses TRBV10-3 and TRBJ2-2; 7 bases match TRBD2. The specimen sequenced was naive CD4+ T cells sorted from blood. Described subset: CD45RA+ positively selected. CDR3 amino acids: CAISELSTSYANTGELFF. CDR3 nucleotide sequence: TGTGCCATCAGTGAGTTGTCGACTAGCTACGCGAACACCGGGGAGCTGTTTTTT.